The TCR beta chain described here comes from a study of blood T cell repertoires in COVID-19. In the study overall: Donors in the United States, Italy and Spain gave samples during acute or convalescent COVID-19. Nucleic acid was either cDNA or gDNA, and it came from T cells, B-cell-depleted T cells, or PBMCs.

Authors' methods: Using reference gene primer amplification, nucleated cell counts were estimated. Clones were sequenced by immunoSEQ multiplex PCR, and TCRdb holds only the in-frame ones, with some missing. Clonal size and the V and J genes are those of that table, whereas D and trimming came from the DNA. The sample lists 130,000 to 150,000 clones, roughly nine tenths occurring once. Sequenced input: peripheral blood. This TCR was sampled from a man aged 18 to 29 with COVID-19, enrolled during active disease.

The CDR3 sequence: CASSQDIAGGGLTQYF. CDR3 in DNA: TGCGCCAGCAGCCAAGATATAGCGGGAGGGGGTCTGACGCAGTATTTT. The chain carries TRBV4-1 and TRBJ2-3; 11 bases are a match to TRBD2. CDR1 is MGHRA and CDR2 is YSYEKL in the germline V gene. After removal of 0 bases from V and 9 bases from J, the junction contained 8 bases not matched to a gene. This CDR3 contains 16 residues.